A single sample is the source of the 9 T cell receptor beta chains below, sequenced in a study of Graves' ophthalmopathy and Graves' hyperthyroidism. RNA transcripts served as template for amplifying TCR beta CDR3 sequences. The workflow started with a first-round RT-PCR run with HTBI primers and then moved on to a second-round multiplex PCR. TCRdb passed the multiplex PCR reads through MiXCR, listing each CDR3 protein once. The repertoire holds over 450,000 distinct CDR3 sequences, with roughly 14% as singletons. The source material was blood. These TCRs come from a woman between 25 and 40 years old with Graves' ophthalmopathy.

This clonotype was found many times. This chain links TRBV29-1 with TRBJ1-1; 10 bases agree with TRBD1. The germline CDR1 and CDR2 sequences are SQVTM and ANQGSEA. CDR3 length equals 14 residues. V trimming: 7 bases; J trimming: 3 bases; junction bases outside the gene matches: 8. The chain's CDR3 is CSGGQGGMDTEAFF. The CDR3 DNA follows: TGCAGCGGAGGACAGGGGGGAATGGACACTGAAGCTTTCTTT. The entire variable domain, with the rest obtained from reference TRBV29-1 and TRBJ1-1, is as follows: SAVISQKPSRDICQRGTSLTIQCQVDSQVTMMFWYRQQPGQSLTLIATANQGSEATYESGFVIDKFPISRPNLTFSTLTVSNMSPEDSSIYLCSGGQGGMDTEAFFGQGTRLTVV.

The chain uses TRBV30 and TRBJ1-1, with no clear D. Trimming shortened V by 2 bases and J by 4 bases, and 5 bases separated the two germline ends. CDR1 and CDR2 from the germline V gene are GTSNPN and SVGIG (reference sequence). The CDR3 totals 11 residues. The DNA of the CDR3 is TGTGCCTGGAGTAGAACCACTGAAGCTTTCTTT. This translates into CAWSRTTEAFF. The full variable domain, its missing parts supplied by reference TRBV30 and TRBJ1-1, is SQTIHQWPATLVQPVGSPLSLECTVEGTSNPNLYWYRQAAGRGLQLLFYSVGIGQISSEVPQNLSASRPQDRQFILSSKKLLLSDSGFYLCAWSRTTEAFFGQGTRLTVV.

The sample holds a few counts of this clonotype. Given a much more abundant clone one base away, this may be a read error. The chain has TRBV19 and TRBJ1-1, with D unclear. CDR1 and CDR2 from the germline V gene are LNHDA and SQIVND (reference sequence). The length of the CDR3 is 13 residues. The CDR3 nucleotides are TGTGCCAGTAGTATAGAACGGAACGCTGAAGCTTGCTTT. Protein product: CASSIERNAEACF.

The gene calls are TRBV24-1 and TRBJ1-1; perhaps TRBD1 as D (5 bases). V was clipped by 7 bases and J by 0 bases, with 14 bases between them. The CDR3 is 15 amino acids. The V gene's germline CDR1 is KGHDR and CDR2 SFDVKD. CDR3 protein: CATSRPGPMNTEAFF. The CDR3 DNA is TGTGCCACCAGCCGCCCGGGACCGATGAACACTGAAGCTTTCTTT.

The sample holds a few counts of this clonotype. Given a much more abundant clone one base away, this may be a read error. The chain has TRBV10-3 and TRBJ1-6, with a possible D match to TRBD1 (5 bases). The CDR3 runs 13 residues. The germline gives CDR1 ENHRY, CDR2 SYGVKD. This chain's CDR3 is CAIRDGGDSHLHF. CDR3 nucleotides: TGTGCCATCAGGGACGGGGGTGATTCACACCTCCACTTT.

This clonotype was counted ten times or more. The V gene is TRBV6-1, the J gene TRBJ1-3; D gene ambiguous. The V gene lost 5 bases and the J gene lost 0 bases, with 8 bases spanning the gap. From germline, CDR1 is MNHNS and CDR2 SASEGT. This CDR3 spans 14 amino acids. The CDR3 reads CASSTIDSGNTIYF. Written as DNA, the CDR3 is TGTGCCAGCAGTACCATTGACTCTGGAAACACCATATATTTT.

This clonotype was observed many times. The rearrangement joins TRBV6-5 to TRBJ1-1; D not certain. V lost 0 bases and J 7 bases, leaving 9 bases between the germline ends. Germline CDR1 is MNHEY and CDR2 is SVGAGI. The CDR3 covers 13 residues. CDR3 sequence reads: CASSYSEAGEAFF. The DNA of the CDR3 is TGTGCCAGCAGTTACTCCGAAGCGGGTGAAGCTTTCTTT.

At least ten counts were recorded for this clonotype. The chain combines TRBV6-5 with TRBJ2-7; D may be TRBD1 or TRBD2 (5 bases each). This CDR3 is built from 15 residues. CDR1 is MNHEY, CDR2 SVGAGI, per germline. V was pared by 2 bases and J by 2 bases, with 13 bases between. This CDR3 is CASSYKGDAAYEQYF. In DNA, the CDR3 is TGTGCCAGCAGTTACAAAGGGGACGCCGCCTACGAGCAGTACTTC.

This clonotype has ten or more counts. The chain links TRBV5-1 to TRBJ2-7; 8 bases fit TRBD2. This CDR3 is built from 15 residues. The germline CDR1 and CDR2 sequences are SGHRS and YFSETQ. The ends lost 1 base at V and 5 bases at J; junction bases unmatched: 8. CDR3 DNA: TGCGCCAGCAGCTTGATGAGCGGGAGTTCAGACGAGCAGTACTTC. Protein product: CASSLMSGSSDEQYF.